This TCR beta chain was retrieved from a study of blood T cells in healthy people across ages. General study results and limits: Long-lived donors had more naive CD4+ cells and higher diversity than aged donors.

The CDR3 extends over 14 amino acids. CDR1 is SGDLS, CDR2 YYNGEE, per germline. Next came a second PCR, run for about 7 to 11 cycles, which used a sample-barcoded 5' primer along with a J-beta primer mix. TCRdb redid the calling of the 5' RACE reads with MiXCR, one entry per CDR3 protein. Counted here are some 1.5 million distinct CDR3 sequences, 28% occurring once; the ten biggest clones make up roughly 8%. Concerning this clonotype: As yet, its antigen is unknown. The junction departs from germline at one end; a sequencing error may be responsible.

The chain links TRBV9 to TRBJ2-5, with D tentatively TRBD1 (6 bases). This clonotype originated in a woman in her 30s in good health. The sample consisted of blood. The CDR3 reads CACSGPDSQETQYF. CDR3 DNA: TGTGCCTGCAGCGGACCGGACAGCCAAGAGACCCAGTACTTC.